Below are 8 T cell receptor beta chains sequenced from a single sample in a study of cytomegalovirus exposure and HLA in healthy donors. The PCR used 60 Vbeta and 13 Jbeta primers. Repertoires were generated with immunoSEQ multiplex PCR, while TCRdb's copy carries only in-frame clones and drops some. The table lists under 200,000 clones, 65% to 90% of them singletons. The material sequenced was PBMCs. All receptors come from a man aged 35 to 55 in good health and CMV-seropositive.

CDR3 in amino acids: CASGVQTGINTEAFF. CDR3 DNA sequence: TGTGCCAGTGGAGTCCAGACAGGGATTAACACTGAAGCTTTCTTT. The chain employs TRBV19 and TRBJ1-1; 7 bases agree with TRBD1. Looked up from germline, CDR1 is LNHDA and CDR2 is SQIVND (reference sequence). V shed 8 bases and J 2 bases; nucleotides not matched to a gene: 11. The CDR3 has 15 amino acids.

This clone occurred once. This sequence joins TRBV5-4 and TRBJ2-1, with TRBD2 identical over 7 bases. Germline V gene sequence: CDR1 SGHNT, CDR2 YYREEE (reference sequence). Losses at the gene ends were 6 bases for V and 0 bases for J; bases not matched to a gene: 3. The CDR3 has 14 residues. The CDR3 sequence: CASTSGSSYNEQFF. In DNA, the CDR3 is TGTGCCAGCACTAGCGGCAGCTCCTACAATGAGCAGTTCTTC.

The V call is TRBV6-5, the J call TRBJ2-5; 7 bases match TRBD2. This CDR3 contains 15 residues. Per the germline V gene, CDR1 is MNHEY and CDR2 is SVGAGI. Unmatched junction bases numbered 8, after V lost 1 base and J lost 6 bases. The CDR3: CASSYWSGEKQTQYF. The CDR3 region has the DNA TGTGCCAGCAGTTACTGGAGCGGGGAGAAGCAGACCCAGTACTTC.

The chain combines TRBV28 with TRBJ2-1; 8 bases fit TRBD1. V was clipped by 8 bases and J by 5 bases; unmatched bases: 11. This CDR3 region has 15 residues. In germline, CDR1 is MDHEN, CDR2 SYDVKM. CDR3 DNA: TGTGCCAGCGTCAGTCAGGGGGCGAAAAACAATGAGCAGTTCTTC. It is translated as CASVSQGAKNNEQFF. The full variable domain, in which reference TRBV28 and TRBJ2-1 provide the parts outside the CDR3, is DVKVTQSSRYLVKRTGEKVFLECVQDMDHENMFWYRQDPGLGLRLIYFSYDVKMKEKGDIPEGYSVSREKKERFSLILESASTNQTSMYLCASVSQGAKNNEQFFGPGTRLTVL.

This clone was counted a few times. The V call is TRBV19, the J call TRBJ2-7, with TRBD1 as a possible D gene (6 bases). The CDR3 spans 14 residues. CDR1 and CDR2 (germline): LNHDA, SQIVND (reference sequence). Trimming shortened V by 3 bases and J by 3 bases, and 12 bases separated the two germline ends. DNA of the CDR3: TGTGCCAGTAGTATGGCAGGGGCACACTACGAGCAGTACTTC. It codes for CASSMAGAHYEQYF.

V and J are TRBV5-4 and TRBJ1-1, with D possibly being TRBD1 (5 bases). Germline loops: CDR1 SGHNT, CDR2 YYREEE (reference sequence). The CDR3 extends over 14 amino acids. Deletions cut 5 bases from V and 0 bases from J, with 11 bases between. The CDR3 reads CASRMSGLNTEAFF. The CDR3 DNA is TGTGCCAGCAGAATGTCAGGGCTGAACACTGAAGCTTTCTTT.

The chain recombines TRBV7-9 with TRBJ2-3; D remains unclear. Trimming pared 3 bases from V and 3 bases from J, leaving 4 bases between. Germline V CDR1 and CDR2: SEHNR, FQNEAQ (reference sequence). This CDR3 region has 12 residues. CDR3 coding DNA: TGTGCCAGCAGCTTGCGGACAGATACGCAGTATTTT. This translates into CASSLRTDTQYF.

The rearrangement joins TRBV11-2 to TRBJ2-7; weak D call: TRBD1 (6 bases). Germline-derived CDR1 and CDR2 are SGHAT and FQNNGV. This CDR3 comprises 14 residues. Trimming left V 2 bases short and J 5 bases short, with 13 bases between. CDR3 in amino acids: CASSLYGGSDEQYF. CDR3 nucleotides: TGTGCCAGCAGCTTATATGGGGGCTCGGACGAGCAGTACTTC.